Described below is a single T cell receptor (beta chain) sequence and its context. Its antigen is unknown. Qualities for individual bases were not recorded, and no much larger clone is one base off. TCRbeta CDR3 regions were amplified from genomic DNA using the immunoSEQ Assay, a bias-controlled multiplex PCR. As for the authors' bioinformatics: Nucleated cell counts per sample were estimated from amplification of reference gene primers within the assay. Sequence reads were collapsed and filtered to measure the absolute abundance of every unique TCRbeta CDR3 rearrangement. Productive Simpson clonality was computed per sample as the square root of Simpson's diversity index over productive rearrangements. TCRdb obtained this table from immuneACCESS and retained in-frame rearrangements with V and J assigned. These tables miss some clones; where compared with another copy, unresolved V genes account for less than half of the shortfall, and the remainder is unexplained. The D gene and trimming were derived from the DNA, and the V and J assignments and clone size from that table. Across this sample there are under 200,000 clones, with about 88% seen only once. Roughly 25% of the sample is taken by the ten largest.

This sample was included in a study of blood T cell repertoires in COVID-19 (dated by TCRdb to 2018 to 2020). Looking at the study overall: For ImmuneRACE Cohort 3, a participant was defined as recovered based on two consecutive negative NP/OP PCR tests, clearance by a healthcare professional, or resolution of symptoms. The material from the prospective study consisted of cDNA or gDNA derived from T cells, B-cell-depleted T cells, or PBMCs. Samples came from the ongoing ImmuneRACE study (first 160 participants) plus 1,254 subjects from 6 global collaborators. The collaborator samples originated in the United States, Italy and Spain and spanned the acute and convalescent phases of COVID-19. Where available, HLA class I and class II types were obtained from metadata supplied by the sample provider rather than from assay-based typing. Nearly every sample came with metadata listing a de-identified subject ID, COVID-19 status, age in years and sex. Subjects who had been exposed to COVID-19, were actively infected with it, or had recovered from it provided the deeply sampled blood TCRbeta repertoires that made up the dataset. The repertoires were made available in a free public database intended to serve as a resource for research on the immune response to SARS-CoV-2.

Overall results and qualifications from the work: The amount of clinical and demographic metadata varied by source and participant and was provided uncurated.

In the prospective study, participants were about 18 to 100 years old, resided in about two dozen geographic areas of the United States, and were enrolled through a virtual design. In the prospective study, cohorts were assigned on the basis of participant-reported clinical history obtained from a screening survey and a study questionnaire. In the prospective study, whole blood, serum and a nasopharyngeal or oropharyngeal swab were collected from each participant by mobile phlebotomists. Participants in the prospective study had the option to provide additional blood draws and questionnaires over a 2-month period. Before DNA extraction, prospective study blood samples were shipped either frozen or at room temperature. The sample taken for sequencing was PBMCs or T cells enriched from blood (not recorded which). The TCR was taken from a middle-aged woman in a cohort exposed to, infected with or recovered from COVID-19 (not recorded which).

CDR3 region: CASSIAGGGKYEQYF. The DNA is as follows: TGTGCCAGTAGTATCGCGGGAGGTGGGAAGTACGAGCAGTACTTC. The chain couples TRBV19 to TRBJ2-7; TRBD2 lines up with 8 middle nucleotides. Trimming leaves V shorter by 3 bases and J shorter by 4 bases, with the junction holding 8 bases beyond the gene matches. CDR1 and CDR2 are read off the germline V gene (reference sequence) as LNHDA and SQIVND. Spanning cysteine to phenylalanine, the CDR3 consists of 15 amino acids. Only the CDR3 portion is preserved as DNA: 45 bases, with reading frame beginning at the first base.